The 11 T cell receptor beta chains below come from one sample, sequenced in a study of blood T cell repertoires in COVID-19. Profiling relied on immunoSEQ multiplex PCR, and the TCRdb table lists in-frame clones only, not all of them. The profile shows under 350,000 clones, 89% of them singletons. Sample: peripheral blood. The receptors here all came from a woman aged 25-40 years with COVID-19, enrolled during active disease.

V gene TRBV4-2 combines with J gene TRBJ1-2; D ambiguous. Germline assignment: CDR1 LGHNA and CDR2 YNFKEQ. This CDR3 contains 16 residues. V gave up 1 base and J gave up 7 bases, with 19 bases separating them. For the CDR3, the DNA is TGTGCCAGCAGCCAAGGGCAGGTAGTTCCAACCAGTGGCTACACCTTC. Residues: CASSQGQVVPTSGYTF.

The gene calls are TRBV12-3 or TRBV12-4 and TRBJ2-3; D is ambiguous. The length of the CDR3 is 13 residues. Trimming cost V 4 bases and J 4 bases, with 9 bases left between them. CDR3 nucleotides: TGTGCCAGCAGTTCTATCACTTCAGATACGCAGTATTTT. Residues: CASSSITSDTQYF.

The chain employs TRBV7-2 and TRBJ2-5, with 8 positions matching TRBD1. This CDR3 contains 14 residues. Germline values: CDR1 SGHTA, CDR2 FQGNSA. V lost 5 bases to trimming and J lost 5 bases; unmatched junction nucleotides: 7. As DNA, the CDR3 is TGTGCCAGCAGCAACGACAGGGGTGGGGAGACCCAGTACTTC. Translated: CASSNDRGGETQYF.

This clone was picked up one time. The CDR3 loop reads CASSLDNSYNEQFF. CDR3 nucleotides: TGTGCCAGCAGCTTGGACAATTCCTACAATGAGCAGTTCTTC. This chain connects TRBV7-9 to TRBJ2-1; the D gene is possibly TRBD1 (5 bases). The CDR3 loop spans 14 amino acids. CDR1 is SEHNR, CDR2 FQNEAQ, per germline (reference sequence). V was clipped by 3 bases and J by 1 base, with 7 bases between them.

The chain employs TRBV9 and TRBJ2-1, with 7 nucleotides matching TRBD2. Per the germline V gene, CDR1 is SGDLS and CDR2 is YYNGEE. The CDR3 runs 17 residues. J lost 10 bases, V lost 0 bases, and 16 bases had no gene match. CDR3 residues: CASSVVPLGPAGVEQFF. The CDR3 DNA sequence: TGTGCCAGCAGCGTAGTACCGCTGGGGCCGGCGGGAGTAGAGCAGTTCTTC.

The genes are TRBV7-9 and TRBJ2-3; D possibly corresponds to TRBD2 (5 bases). V was trimmed by 1 base and J by 0 bases, leaving 11 bases between them. The germline V gene encodes CDR1 SEHNR and CDR2 FQNEAQ (reference sequence). The CDR3 contains 16 residues. DNA of the CDR3: TGTGCCAGCAGCTTAGGGGCCAGCGGTAGCACAGATACGCAGTATTTT. It is translated as CASSLGASGSTDTQYF.

This chain joins TRBV7-9 and TRBJ2-2, with D maybe TRBD2 (6 bases). Germline CDR1 is SEHNR and CDR2 is FQNEAQ (reference sequence). The CDR3 covers 14 residues. Deletions cut 5 bases from V and 6 bases from J, with 13 bases between. The CDR3 bases are TGTGCCAGCAGCACCCCGACTAGGGCCGGGGAGCTGTTTTTT. Its translation: CASSTPTRAGELFF.

This sequence joins TRBV9 and TRBJ1-4; TRBD1 might be the D (5 bases). V shed 4 bases and J shed 6 bases, with 19 bases lying between them. CDR3 length equals 16 residues. CDR1 SGDLS and CDR2 YYNGEE come from the germline V gene. CDR3 sequence (DNA): TGTGCCAGCAGCAGCCGACAGTCTGAAGGGCATGAAAAACTGTTTTTT. Translation: CASSSRQSEGHEKLFF.

This rearrangement joins TRBV6-4 to TRBJ1-2, with 12 bases matching TRBD1. Trimming cost V 10 bases and J 4 bases; bases outside gene matches: 16. Looked up from germline, CDR1 is MRHNA and CDR2 is SNTAGT. The length of the CDR3 is 17 residues. CDR3 coding DNA: TGTGCCATCCACCCCGGGACAGGGGGCGTCGGGTTCTATGGCTACACCTTC. Translating it yields CAIHPGTGGVGFYGYTF.

The chain has TRBV10-2 and TRBJ2-1, with TRBD2 identical over 8 bases. Per germline, CDR1 WSHSY and CDR2 SAAADI. The CDR3 is 14 amino acids. The V segment lost 5 bases and the J segment 7 bases; nucleotides outside the gene matches: 7. The CDR3 is CASSLAGGANEQFF. CDR3 sequence (DNA): TGCGCCAGCAGTCTCGCGGGGGGAGCGAATGAGCAGTTCTTC.

The chain couples TRBV18 to TRBJ1-4; unclear D gene. Trimming left V 1 base short and J 2 bases short, with 5 bases between. The germline V gene encodes CDR1 KGHSH and CDR2 LQKENI. This CDR3 contains 14 residues. CDR3 region: CASSPQRTNEKLFF. The CDR3 coding sequence is TGTGCCAGCTCACCACAGAGGACTAATGAAAAACTGTTTTTT.